A single sample gave rise to the 30 T cell receptor beta chains below, sequenced in a study of control samples from healthy donors and cancer patients. Only in-frame clones appear in the TCRdb table, and some are missing; sequencing was by immunoSEQ multiplex PCR. The sample includes about 120,000 clones, more than 75% of them seen just once. Source material: blood. The source is a man between 18 and 35 years old in good health.

V and J are TRBV6-4 and TRBJ2-7; 11 positions agree with TRBD2. CDR3 length: 17 residues. Germline CDR1 reads MRHNA; CDR2 reads SNTAGT. The J segment lost 3 bases and the V segment lost 2 bases, leaving 9 bases of the junction unmatched. DNA of the CDR3: TGTGCCAGCAGTGACACTCCACGACTAGCGGGATGCTACGAGCAGTACTTC. Its translation: CASSDTPRLAGCYEQYF.

This clone appeared a few times. The chain joins TRBV27 to TRBJ1-6; possible D gene TRBD1, 6 bases. This CDR3 region has 18 residues. V lost 4 bases, J lost 6 bases, and 22 bases lay in between. Germline V lookup: CDR1 MNHEY, CDR2 SMNVEV (reference sequence). The CDR3: CASSSRTNRAFGNSPLHF. The CDR3 coding sequence is TGTGCCAGCAGTTCGAGAACAAACAGGGCCTTTGGTAATTCACCCCTCCACTTT.

The chain joins TRBV5-4 to TRBJ1-1, with D hard to call. CDR3 size: 14 residues. Germline V gives CDR1 SGHNT, CDR2 YYREEE (reference sequence). Trimming removed 2 bases at V and 1 base at J, with 9 bases between. CDR3 nucleotide sequence: TGTGCCAGCAGCTTCGACTGGGCGAACACTGAAGCTTTCTTT. Translation: CASSFDWANTEAFF.

The CDR3 DNA follows: TGTGCCTGGAGTCAGGGGTGGCTCTCCGGGGCCAACGTCCTGACTTTC. This codes for CAWSQGWLSGANVLTF. The chain employs TRBV30 and TRBJ2-6; tentatively, D is TRBD1 (6 bases). Germline lookup yields CDR1 GTSNPN and CDR2 SVGIG (reference sequence). The V and J ends lost 2 bases and 4 bases respectively, with 15 bases between them. The CDR3 loop spans 16 amino acids.

This clone was recorded once. The rearrangement uses TRBV5-1 and TRBJ1-3, with D tentatively TRBD1 (5 bases). The V end was cut by 5 bases, the J end by 2 bases, with 14 bases between. The CDR3 extends over 15 amino acids. The V gene's germline CDR1 is SGHRS and CDR2 YFSETQ. CDR3 in DNA: TGCGCCAGCAGTAGTGCATCGGGGGCTGGAAACACCATATATTTT. Protein: CASSSASGAGNTIYF.

Of note for this clone: One end of the junction does not line up with germline, which may come from a read error. This chain joins TRBV15 and TRBJ2-7; D is unresolved. Germline V gene lookup returns CDR1 LNHNV and CDR2 YYDKDF (reference sequence). This CDR3 contains 15 residues. DNA for the CDR3: TGTGCCACCAGCCGAGATTCACGGTCGCCCTACGAGCAGTACTTC. Protein: CATSRDSRSPYEQYF.

The chain is built from TRBV5-1 and TRBJ2-1; D is perhaps TRBD2 (5 bases). CDR3 length: 14 residues. The ends were cut back, 6 bases at V and 1 base at J, with 11 bases in the middle. The germline CDR1 and CDR2 sequences are SGHRS and YFSETQ. This CDR3 reads CASTKDSSYNEQFF. CDR3 DNA: TGCGCCAGCACCAAGGACTCGTCCTACAATGAGCAGTTCTTC.

The gene calls are TRBV5-4 and TRBJ2-7; unclear D gene. Per germline, CDR1 SGHNT and CDR2 YYREEE (reference sequence). The CDR3 runs 12 residues. The DNA of the CDR3 is TGTGCTTACGTTGGACCTGACTACGAGCAGTACTTC. Its protein product is CAYVGPDYEQYF.

This chain joins TRBV5-1 and TRBJ1-4, with D perhaps TRBD1 (5 bases). CDR3 length: 15 amino acids. V was pared by 3 bases and J by 3 bases, with 12 bases between. Germline CDR1 and CDR2: SGHRS and YFSETQ. CDR3 bases: TGCGCCAGCAGCTCCGCTTTAGGGGCTAATGAAAAACTGTTTTTT. This codes for CASSSALGANEKLFF. The full variable domain, its missing parts supplied by reference TRBV5-1 and TRBJ1-4, is KAGVTQTPRYLIKTRGQQVTLSCSPISGHRSVSWYQQTPGQGLQFLFEYFSETQRNKGNFPGRFSGRQFSNSRSEMNVSTLELGDSALYLCASSSALGANEKLFFGSGTQLSVL.

The chain uses TRBV18 and TRBJ1-2, with D possibly TRBD1 on 5 matching bases. With 6 bases removed from V and 3 bases from J, the gap between germline ends came to 17 bases. The CDR3 extends over 15 amino acids. Germline-derived CDR1 and CDR2 are KGHSH and LQKENI. CDR3 sequence reads: CASSRYGQDYYGYTF. The CDR3 bases are TGTGCCAGCTCCCGGTATGGACAAGATTACTATGGCTACACCTTC.

This rearrangement joins TRBV6-1 to TRBJ1-5; the D is unclear. This CDR3 is built from 16 residues. V was trimmed by 0 bases and J by 0 bases, leaving 9 bases between them. Looked up from germline, CDR1 is MNHNS and CDR2 is SASEGT. The CDR3 sequence: CASSEAQWHSNQPQHF. The DNA of the CDR3 is TGTGCCAGCAGTGAAGCTCAGTGGCATAGCAATCAGCCCCAGCATTTT.

The DNA for the CDR3 is TGTGCCAGCAGTGATAGCGGGACAGCGACATATGGCTACACCTTC. Protein sequence: CASSDSGTATYGYTF. The chain joins TRBV6-1 to TRBJ1-2; 7 bases agree with TRBD1. The germline gives CDR1 MNHNS, CDR2 SASEGT. The V gene end was trimmed by 3 bases and the J gene end by 5 bases; junction bases not matched to a gene: 9. This CDR3 is 15 amino acids long.

V gene TRBV28 combines with J gene TRBJ2-7, with unresolved D. Trimming pared 8 bases from V and 3 bases from J, leaving 5 bases between. This CDR3 spans 10 amino acids. Germline V lookup: CDR1 MDHEN, CDR2 SYDVKM. DNA of the CDR3: TGTGCCAGCTCTAACTACGAGCAGTACTTC. It translates to CASSNYEQYF.

The chain's CDR3 is CASSEWTGAYNEQFF. In nucleotides, the CDR3 is TGTGCCAGCAGTGAGTGGACAGGGGCCTACAATGAGCAGTTCTTC. This chain uses TRBV2 with TRBJ2-1, with 9 bases that match TRBD1. V shed 3 bases and J 2 bases; nucleotides not matched to a gene: 2. Germline assignment: CDR1 SNHLY and CDR2 FYNNEI. There are 15 residues in the CDR3.

This sequence joins TRBV27 and TRBJ1-1; tentative D call: TRBD1 (5 bases). CDR3 length: 14 residues. The germline V gene encodes CDR1 MNHEY and CDR2 SMNVEV (reference sequence). V lost 2 bases and J lost 0, with 7 bases in between. CDR3 protein: CASSLQGLNTEAFF. CDR3 coding DNA: TGTGCCAGCAGTTTACAGGGTTTGAACACTGAAGCTTTCTTT.

Comment on this clone: This sample also contains other DNA sequences that code for the same CDR3. The genes are TRBV5-6 and TRBJ1-2; D is undetermined. Per germline, CDR1 SGHDT and CDR2 YYEEEE. V shed 4 bases and J shed 8 bases, with 9 bases lying between them. The CDR3 totals 11 residues. For the CDR3, the DNA is TGTGCCAGCAGCCCGGGAGGGGGCTACACCTTC. Translating it yields CASSPGGGYTF.

The gene calls are TRBV21-1 and TRBJ1-6; TRBD1, the D gene given by the table, was not confirmed from the DNA. TRBV21-1 is classified as a pseudogene. This CDR3 comprises 11 residues. CDR3 bases: TGTGCCGGATGGGACAGTCCACCCCTCCACTTT. Translated, it gives CAGWDSPPLHF.

The rearrangement joins TRBV6-4 to TRBJ2-1; 11 nucleotides match TRBD2. This CDR3 has 17 residues. J lost 8 bases, V lost 3 bases, and 12 bases had no gene match. Germline V CDR1 and CDR2: MRHNA, SNTAGT. In nucleotides, the CDR3 is TGTGCCAGCAGTGATTTTGCTACTAGCGGGAGTGGGGATGAGCAGTTCTTC. It translates to CASSDFATSGSGDEQFF.

V gene TRBV18 combines with J gene TRBJ1-1; D is uncertain. The germline gives CDR1 KGHSH, CDR2 LQKENI. The CDR3 is 14 residues long. Trimming took off 0 bases at V and 4 bases at J, with 9 bases between the two ends. The CDR3 nucleotides are TGTGCCAGCTCACCACCCGGAAGAGGCACTGAAGCTTTCTTT. This translates into CASSPPGRGTEAFF.

V is TRBV11-2 and J is TRBJ2-7, with D perhaps TRBD1 or TRBD2 (5 bases each). Trimming shortened V by 1 base and J by 2 bases, and 18 bases separated the two germline ends. Germline CDR1 is SGHAT and CDR2 is FQNNGV. The CDR3 runs to 17 residues. CDR3 nucleotides: TGTGCCAGCAGCTTAGTTGAGGGGTTTTGGCCGCCCTACGAGCAGTACTTC. Amino acids: CASSLVEGFWPPYEQYF.

The rearrangement links TRBV30 to TRBJ1-3, with D hard to call. Germline CDR1 is GTSNPN and CDR2 is SVGIG (reference sequence). The CDR3 has 13 residues. The ends were cut back, 3 bases at V and 1 base at J, with 7 bases in the middle. The CDR3 coding sequence is TGTGCCTGGAGCCCGAGATCTGGAAACACCATATATTTT. Encoded protein: CAWSPRSGNTIYF.

This sequence joins TRBV7-2 and TRBJ2-1; TRBD1 matches 12 bases. Germline CDR1 reads SGHTA; CDR2 reads FQGNSA. V shed 4 bases and J 2 bases; nucleotides not matched to a gene: 9. The CDR3 length is 18 residues. Here the CDR3 reads CASSSNRDRGRAYNEQFF. In nucleotides, the CDR3 is TGTGCCAGCAGCTCCAACCGGGACAGGGGGCGCGCCTACAATGAGCAGTTCTTC.

This clone was counted a few times. Other DNA sequences in the same sample also yield this CDR3. The rearrangement uses TRBV3-1 (or the pseudogene TRBV3-2) and TRBJ2-7; 11 bases are shared with TRBD2. The CDR3 sequence is 18 residues long. V was pared by 0 bases and J by 4 bases, with 11 bases of the junction left unmatched. CDR1 is LGHDT and CDR2 is YNNKEL in the germline V gene (reference sequence). The CDR3 is CASSQEYWLAGGLYEQYF. The CDR3 nucleotides read TGTGCCAGCAGCCAAGAGTATTGGCTAGCGGGAGGTCTGTACGAGCAGTACTTC.

The chain combines TRBV25-1 with TRBJ1-4; TRBD1 agrees at 8 bases. Trimming took 6 bases from V and 7 from J; bases not matched to a gene: 10. This CDR3 region has 15 residues. Germline assignment: CDR1 MGHDK and CDR2 SYGVNS. The CDR3 protein is CASRSGRGQGEKLFF. Written as DNA, the CDR3 is TGTGCCAGCAGGTCGGGCAGGGGGCAGGGTGAAAAACTGTTTTTT. The full variable domain, completed using reference TRBV25-1 and TRBJ1-4, is EADIYQTPRYLVIGTGKKITLECSQTMGHDKMYWYQQDPGMELHLIHYSYGVNSTEKGDLSSESTVSRIRTEHFPLTLESARPSHTSQYLCASRSGRGQGEKLFFGSGTQLSVL.

This chain links TRBV6-5 with TRBJ2-2; D is unresolved. Trimming pared 4 bases from V and 5 bases from J, leaving 17 bases between. The CDR3 contains 16 residues. CDR1 is MNHEY and CDR2 is SVGAGI in the germline V gene. The CDR3 sequence: CASSSQSTSRTGELFF. The CDR3, as DNA: TGTGCCAGCAGTTCCCAATCCACTTCTAGGACCGGGGAGCTGTTTTTT.

The chain recombines TRBV18 with TRBJ2-5; D is uncertain. Per germline, CDR1 KGHSH and CDR2 LQKENI. This CDR3 is 12 amino acids long. Trimming removed 4 bases from V and 5 bases from J, with 8 bases in between. Here the CDR3 DNA reads TGTGCCAGCTCACGGGTCGGGGAGACCCAGTACTTC. Translating it yields CASSRVGETQYF.

The chain couples TRBV7-2 to TRBJ2-5, with D unclear. The CDR3 runs 15 residues. Trimming left V 5 bases short and J 5 bases short, with 18 bases between. Germline CDR1 and CDR2: SGHTA and FQGNSA. CDR3: CASSADSFRRETQYF. In DNA, the CDR3 is TGTGCCAGCAGCGCTGACTCGTTCAGGCGGGAGACCCAGTACTTC.

In DNA, the CDR3 is TGTGCTTCTACAGGGATAGGAGGGGGGGACTACGAGCAGTACTTC. It codes for CASTGIGGGDYEQYF. The chain employs TRBV28 and TRBJ2-7; tentatively, D is TRBD2 (7 bases). The CDR3 is 15 amino acids. CDR1 is MDHEN, CDR2 SYDVKM, per germline.

This clone was recorded once. The chain uses TRBV18 and TRBJ2-7, with D tentatively TRBD1 or TRBD2 (5 bases each). V was clipped by 5 bases and J by 3 bases, with 14 bases between them. The CDR3 runs to 14 residues. Germline-derived CDR1 and CDR2 are KGHSH and LQKENI. CDR3: CASSTGDGFYEQYF. DNA for the CDR3: TGTGCCAGCTCAACCGGGGACGGCTTCTACGAGCAGTACTTC.

The CDR3 sequence is CASSQVRGRGEQYF. CDR3 DNA: TGTGCCAGCAGCCAAGTACGGGGCAGGGGCGAGCAGTACTTC. The V gene is TRBV3-1 (or the pseudogene TRBV3-2), the J gene TRBJ2-7; D is perhaps TRBD1 (6 bases). V lost 1 base, J lost 6 bases, and 13 bases lay in between. The CDR3 contains 14 residues. Germline values: CDR1 LGHDT, CDR2 YNNKEL (reference sequence).